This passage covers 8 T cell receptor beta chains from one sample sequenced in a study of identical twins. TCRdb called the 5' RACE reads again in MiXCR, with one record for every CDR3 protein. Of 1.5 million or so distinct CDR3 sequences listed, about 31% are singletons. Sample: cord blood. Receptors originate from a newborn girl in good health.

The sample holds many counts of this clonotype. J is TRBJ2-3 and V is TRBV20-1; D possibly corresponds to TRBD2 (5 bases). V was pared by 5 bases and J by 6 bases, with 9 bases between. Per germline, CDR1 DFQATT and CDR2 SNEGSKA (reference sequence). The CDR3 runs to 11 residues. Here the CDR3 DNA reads TGCAGTGCTGGACCGGGGGATACGCAGTATTTT. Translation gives CSAGPGDTQYF.

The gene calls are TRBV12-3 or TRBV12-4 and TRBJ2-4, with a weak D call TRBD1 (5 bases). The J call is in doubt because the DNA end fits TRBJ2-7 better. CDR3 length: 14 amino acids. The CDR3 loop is CASSPDSVSYEQYF. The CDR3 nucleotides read TGTGCCAGCAGTCCAGACAGTGTTTCCTACGAGCAGTACTTC.

The CDR3 loop is CASRTAGGNEQYF. In nucleotides, the CDR3 is TGTGCCAGCCGGACCGCGGGAGGGAATGAGCAGTACTTC. The gene calls are TRBV6-5 and TRBJ2-5; 9 positions match TRBD2. The V gene end was trimmed by 8 bases and the J gene end by 11 bases; junction bases not matched to a gene: 12. This CDR3 spans 13 amino acids. Germline CDR1 and CDR2: MNHEY and SVGAGI.

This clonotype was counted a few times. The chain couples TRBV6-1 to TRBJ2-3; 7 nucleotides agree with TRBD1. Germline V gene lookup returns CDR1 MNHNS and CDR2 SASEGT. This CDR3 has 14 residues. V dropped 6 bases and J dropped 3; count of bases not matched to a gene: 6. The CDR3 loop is CASRRDRLTDTQYF. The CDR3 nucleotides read TGTGCCAGCAGGAGGGACAGATTAACAGATACGCAGTATTTT.

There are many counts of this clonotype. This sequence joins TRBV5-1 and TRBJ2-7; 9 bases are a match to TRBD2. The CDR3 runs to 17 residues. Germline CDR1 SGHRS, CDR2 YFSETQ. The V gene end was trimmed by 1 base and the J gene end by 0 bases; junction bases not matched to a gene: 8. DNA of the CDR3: TGCGCCAGCAGCTTGAGAAGGCTAGCGGGGACCTCCTACGAGCAGTACTTC. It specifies CASSLRRLAGTSYEQYF.

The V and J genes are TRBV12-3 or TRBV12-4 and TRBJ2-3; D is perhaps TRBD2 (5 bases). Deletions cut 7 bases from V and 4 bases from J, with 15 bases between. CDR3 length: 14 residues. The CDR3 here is CASTIARGADTQYF. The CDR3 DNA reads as TGTGCCAGCACCATCGCTCGGGGAGCAGATACGCAGTATTTT.

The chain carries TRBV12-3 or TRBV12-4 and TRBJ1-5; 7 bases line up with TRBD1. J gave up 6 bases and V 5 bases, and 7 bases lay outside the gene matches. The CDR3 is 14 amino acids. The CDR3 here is CASSGDSLAQPQHF. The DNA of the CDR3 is TGTGCCAGCAGTGGGGACAGTCTTGCTCAGCCCCAGCATTTT.

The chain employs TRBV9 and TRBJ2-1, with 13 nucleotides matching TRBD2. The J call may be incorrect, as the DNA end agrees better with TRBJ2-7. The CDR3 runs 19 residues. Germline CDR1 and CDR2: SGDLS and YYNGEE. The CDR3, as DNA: TGTGCCAGCAGCCCCAGGACTAGCGGGGGTTTCAGCTCCTACAATGAGCAGTACTTC. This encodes CASSPRTSGGFSSYNEQYF.